The rows below give T cell receptor beta chains drawn from one sample of a study of T cell changes during pregnancy in multiple sclerosis. Measured with immunoSEQ multiplex PCR; TCRdb has only the in-frame clones, and not every one. In the table there are over 60,000 clones, 90% to 97% of which are singletons. The starting material was CD8+ T cells from peripheral blood mononuclear cells, obtained after pregnancy. The receptors shown here come from a female donor with multiple sclerosis, enrolled in a pregnancy study. Each CDR3 is given with its conserved first and last residue. The D gene is left open where the match is weak. Expanded clones get a size class; other rows say once, few or many, or leave the size out.

clone size: NA
J gene: TRBJ2-3
D gene: NA
V gene: TRBV9
CDR3 protein: CASSDNDYRADTQYF
CDR3 DNA: TGTGCCAGCAGCGATAACGACTATCGGGCAGATACGCAGTATTTT

clone size: NA
J gene: TRBJ1-5
D gene: NA
V gene: TRBV18
CDR3 protein: CASSQRDTGDYSNQPQHF
CDR3 DNA: TGTGCCAGCTCACAACGGGACACAGGAGATTATAGCAATCAGCCCCAGCATTTT

clone size: NA
J gene: TRBJ2-1
D gene: NA
V gene: TRBV5-4
CDR3 protein: CASSLTTEGEQFF
CDR3 DNA: TGTGCCAGCAGCTTGACAACCGAGGGTGAGCAGTTCTTC

clone size: NA
J gene: TRBJ2-2
D gene: NA
V gene: TRBV28
CDR3 protein: CASSAGSGELFF
CDR3 DNA: TGTGCCAGTTCCGCCGGGAGCGGGGAGCTGTTTTTT

clone size: NA
J gene: TRBJ2-7
D gene: NA
V gene: TRBV5-4
CDR3 protein: CASSLQGTYEQYF
CDR3 DNA: TGTGCCAGCAGCTTGCAGGGGACCTACGAGCAGTACTTC

clone size: NA
J gene: TRBJ2-1
D gene: NA
V gene: TRBV19
CDR3 protein: CASSIGRRGFINEQFF
CDR3 DNA: TGTGCCAGTAGTATTGGCAGGCGGGGATTTATCAATGAGCAGTTCTTC

clone size: NA
J gene: TRBJ2-3
D gene: NA
V gene: TRBV27
CDR3 protein: CASSLLEGDTQYF
CDR3 DNA: TGTGCCAGCAGTTTATTGGAGGGAGATACGCAGTATTTT

clone size: NA
J gene: TRBJ1-1
D gene: NA
V gene: TRBV5-1
CDR3 protein: CASRGLGDTEAFF
CDR3 DNA: TGCGCCAGCAGGGGTTTAGGGGACACTGAAGCTTTCTTT

clone size: NA
J gene: TRBJ2-7
D gene: TRBD1
V gene: TRBV13
CDR3 protein: CASSLGSGQGAYEQYF
CDR3 DNA: TGTGCCAGCAGCTTAGGGTCCGGACAGGGGGCCTACGAGCAGTACTTC

clone size: NA
J gene: TRBJ2-3
D gene: TRBD2
V gene: TRBV29-1
CDR3 protein: CSVLRGGRLAGHTDTQYF
CDR3 DNA: TGCAGCGTTCTCCGTGGGGGGCGACTAGCGGGACACACAGATACGCAGTATTTT

clone size: NA
J gene: TRBJ1-5
D gene: TRBD1
V gene: TRBV27
CDR3 protein: CASRTGTENQPQHF
CDR3 DNA: TGTGCCAGCAGAACCGGGACAGAGAATCAGCCCCAGCATTTT

clone size: few
J gene: TRBJ2-7
D gene: NA
V gene: TRBV28
CDR3 protein: CASSLSGNFYEQYF
CDR3 DNA: TGTGCCAGCAGTTTATCAGGGAATTTCTACGAGCAGTACTTC

clone size: NA
J gene: TRBJ1-1
D gene: NA
V gene: TRBV5-6
CDR3 protein: CASSLLGSLRGAANTEAFF
CDR3 DNA: TGTGCCAGCAGCTTGTTGGGCTCTCTCCGGGGGGCCGCGAACACTGAAGCTTTCTTT

clone size: NA
J gene: TRBJ1-5
D gene: NA
V gene: TRBV19
CDR3 protein: CASSILAGGNQPQHF
CDR3 DNA: TGTGCCAGTAGTATCCTAGCAGGGGGCAATCAGCCCCAGCATTTT

clone size: NA
J gene: TRBJ2-7
D gene: NA
V gene: TRBV4-3
CDR3 protein: CASSHTFVTDGSYEQYF
CDR3 DNA: TGCGCCAGCAGCCATACCTTCGTGACAGACGGGTCCTACGAGCAGTACTTC

clone size: NA
J gene: TRBJ2-7
D gene: TRBD1
V gene: TRBV2
CDR3 protein: CASSPGTGVGEQYF
CDR3 DNA: TGTGCCAGCAGTCCCGGGACAGGGGTGGGAGAGCAGTACTTC

clone size: NA
J gene: TRBJ2-7
D gene: NA
V gene: TRBV5-1
CDR3 protein: CASGHRGNEQYF
CDR3 DNA: TGCGCCAGCGGCCACCGGGGGAACGAGCAGTACTTC

clone size: NA
J gene: TRBJ1-1
D gene: TRBD1
V gene: TRBV28
CDR3 protein: CASSGQGVVTEAFF
CDR3 DNA: TGTGCCAGCAGCGGACAGGGAGTCGTCACTGAAGCTTTCTTT

clone size: NA
J gene: TRBJ1-1
D gene: TRBD1
V gene: TRBV6-1
CDR3 protein: CASKQGVTEAFF
CDR3 DNA: TGTGCCAGCAAACAGGGGGTAACTGAAGCTTTCTTT

clone size: NA
J gene: TRBJ1-1
D gene: NA
V gene: TRBV2
CDR3 protein: CASSEPGNTEAFF
CDR3 DNA: TGTGCCAGCAGTGAGCCGGGAAACACTGAAGCTTTCTTT

clone size: NA
J gene: TRBJ2-7
D gene: NA
V gene: TRBV29-1
CDR3 protein: CSVEDRGRGDEQYF
CDR3 DNA: TGCAGCGTTGAAGATCGAGGCAGAGGTGACGAGCAGTACTTC

clone size: NA
J gene: TRBJ2-3
D gene: NA
V gene: TRBV28
CDR3 protein: CASSARVSTDTQYF
CDR3 DNA: TGTGCCAGCAGTGCCCGGGTGAGCACAGATACGCAGTATTTT

clone size: NA
J gene: TRBJ2-2
D gene: TRBD2
V gene: TRBV5-4
CDR3 protein: CATRGGENTGELFF
CDR3 DNA: TGTGCCACCCGGGGGGGCGAGAACACCGGGGAGCTGTTTTTT

clone size: NA
J gene: TRBJ2-7
D gene: NA
V gene: TRBV12-5
CDR3 protein: CASGPTVYEQYF
CDR3 DNA: TGTGCTAGTGGCCCGACAGTCTACGAGCAGTACTTC

clone size: NA
J gene: TRBJ2-2
D gene: NA
V gene: TRBV5-5
CDR3 protein: CASSLVSTWGELFF
CDR3 DNA: TGTGCCAGCAGCTTGGTTTCAACTTGGGGGGAGCTGTTTTTT

clone size: NA
J gene: TRBJ2-1
D gene: NA
V gene: TRBV9
CDR3 protein: CASSVEGGTYNEQFF
CDR3 DNA: TGTGCCAGCAGCGTAGAAGGGGGAACCTACAATGAGCAGTTCTTC

clone size: NA
J gene: TRBJ2-3
D gene: TRBD1
V gene: TRBV30
CDR3 protein: CAWEEGQGGTDTQYF
CDR3 DNA: TGTGCCTGGGAAGAAGGACAGGGAGGCACAGATACGCAGTATTTT

clone size: NA
J gene: TRBJ2-5
D gene: NA
V gene: TRBV19
CDR3 protein: CASSMVGYQETQYF
CDR3 DNA: TGTGCCAGTAGTATGGTGGGCTACCAAGAGACCCAGTACTTC

clone size: NA
J gene: TRBJ2-1
D gene: TRBD2
V gene: TRBV27
CDR3 protein: CASSPASGGYNEQFF
CDR3 DNA: TGTGCCAGCAGTCCTGCTAGCGGCGGCTACAATGAGCAGTTCTTC

clone size: NA
J gene: TRBJ2-3
D gene: TRBD2
V gene: TRBV9
CDR3 protein: CASRLGLASTDTQYF
CDR3 DNA: TGTGCCAGCCGTTTGGGACTAGCTAGCACAGATACGCAGTATTTT

clone size: NA
J gene: TRBJ2-7
D gene: TRBD1
V gene: TRBV2
CDR3 protein: CASSPSPTGNVYEQYF
CDR3 DNA: TGTGCCAGCAGTCCTAGCCCGACAGGGAACGTCTACGAGCAGTACTTC

clone size: once
J gene: TRBJ1-5
D gene: NA
V gene: TRBV7-8
CDR3 protein: CASSLAPSGGSQPQHF
CDR3 DNA: TGTGCCAGCAGCTTAGCCCCGTCGGGGGGGTCCCAGCCCCAGCATTTT

clone size: NA
J gene: TRBJ1-2
D gene: NA
V gene: TRBV29-1
CDR3 protein: CSFRGGDGYTF
CDR3 DNA: TGCAGCTTTAGAGGGGGAGACGGCTACACCTTC

clone size: NA
J gene: TRBJ2-7
D gene: NA
V gene: TRBV5-5
CDR3 protein: CASSLTGSPYEQYF
CDR3 DNA: TGTGCCAGCAGCTTGACAGGGTCCCCCTACGAGCAGTACTTC

clone size: NA
J gene: TRBJ1-5
D gene: NA
V gene: TRBV6-5
CDR3 protein: CASSYRVNQPQHF
CDR3 DNA: TGTGCCAGCAGTTACCGGGTTAATCAGCCCCAGCATTTT

clone size: NA
J gene: TRBJ2-7
D gene: TRBD2
V gene: TRBV14
CDR3 protein: CASSQDWSILGLAGEQYF
CDR3 DNA: TGTGCCAGCAGCCAAGATTGGTCAATATTGGGACTAGCGGGCGAGCAGTACTTC

clone size: NA
J gene: TRBJ1-1
D gene: NA
V gene: TRBV7-6
CDR3 protein: CASSSKTGRMNTEAFF
CDR3 DNA: TGTGCCAGCAGCTCAAAGACAGGTCGTATGAACACTGAAGCTTTCTTT

clone size: NA
J gene: TRBJ2-3
D gene: NA
V gene: TRBV11-2
CDR3 protein: CASSFGGSGDTQYF
CDR3 DNA: TGTGCCAGCAGCTTTGGGGGGAGTGGAGATACGCAGTATTTT

clone size: NA
J gene: TRBJ2-3
D gene: NA
V gene: TRBV28
CDR3 protein: CASSLTSTNTQYF
CDR3 DNA: TGTGCCAGCAGTTTAACTAGCACGAATACGCAGTATTTT

clone size: once
J gene: TRBJ1-1
D gene: NA
V gene: TRBV7-8
CDR3 protein: CASSPRGAEAFF
CDR3 DNA: TGTGCCAGCAGCCCCCGCGGGGCGGAAGCTTTCTTT

clone size: NA
J gene: TRBJ2-7
D gene: NA
V gene: TRBV5-6
CDR3 protein: CASSFSGLNYEQYF
CDR3 DNA: TGTGCCAGCAGCTTCTCGGGGTTAAACTACGAGCAGTACTTC

clone size: NA
J gene: TRBJ1-1
D gene: TRBD1
V gene: TRBV28
CDR3 protein: CASWTGTMNTEAFF
CDR3 DNA: TGTGCCAGCTGGACAGGAACTATGAACACTGAAGCTTTCTTT